These 19 T cell receptor beta chains share one sample of origin, sequenced in a study of T cells in tuberculosis. Only in-frame clones appear in the TCRdb table, and some are missing; sequencing was by immunoSEQ multiplex PCR. Of more than 45,000 clones listed, nearly 90% are singletons. After thawing and overnight rest, PBMC were stained with GMM-loaded CD1B tetramer, viability dye and anti-CD3 for sorting. CD1B tetramers were loaded with Rhodococcus equi-derived C32 glucose monomycolate. Sequencing used CD1b-GMM tetramer-negative cells sorted from PBMCs. The receptors here all came from an adult woman with latent tuberculosis.

This chain connects TRBV6-1 to TRBJ1-1, with no clear D. Trimming took 7 bases from V and 0 from J, leaving 9 bases between them. Per the germline V gene, CDR1 is MNHNS and CDR2 is SASEGT. This CDR3 has 13 residues. CDR3: CASTSLLNTEAFF. DNA of the CDR3: TGTGCCAGCACCTCCCTCTTGAACACTGAAGCTTTCTTT.

CDR3 sequence (DNA): TGTGCCAGCAGCCAAGTCGGGTCGCGGGGGGTCACAGATACGCAGTATTTT. This sequence encodes CASSQVGSRGVTDTQYF. The chain recombines TRBV14 with TRBJ2-3, with 8 bases matching TRBD2. The CDR3 covers 17 residues. The V segment lost 1 base and the J segment 2 bases; nucleotides outside the gene matches: 8. In germline, CDR1 is SGHDN, CDR2 FVKESK.

The J gene is TRBJ2-1, the V gene TRBV7-9, with D possibly being TRBD2 (6 bases). Germline lookup yields CDR1 SEHNR and CDR2 FQNEAQ (reference sequence). V gave up 4 bases and J gave up 10 bases, with 14 bases separating them. The CDR3 loop spans 13 amino acids. The CDR3 loop reads CASSYPSDIEQFF. As DNA, the CDR3 is TGTGCCAGCAGCTACCCTAGCGATATAGAGCAGTTCTTC.

The rearrangement uses TRBV6-5 and TRBJ1-1; no clear D. V was trimmed by 6 bases and J by 4 bases, leaving 12 bases between them. The CDR3 totals 13 residues. The germline CDR1 and CDR2 sequences are MNHEY and SVGAGI. The CDR3: CASSPGFGTEAFF. CDR3 in DNA: TGTGCCAGCAGCCCGGGGTTCGGCACTGAAGCTTTCTTT.

The DNA of the CDR3 is TGTGCCACCAGCAGAGGACAGGGCATCGTAACCGGGGAGCTGTTTTTT. As protein: CATSRGQGIVTGELFF. The chain links TRBV15 to TRBJ2-2, with 7 bases identical to TRBD1. With 1 base clipped from V and 5 bases from J, the junction kept 7 bases outside the gene matches. The length of the CDR3 is 16 residues. Germline V lookup: CDR1 LNHNV, CDR2 YYDKDF (reference sequence).

In its sample, this clone was seen once. The chain links TRBV5-6 to TRBJ1-2; no reliable D call. The CDR3 is 14 amino acids. Germline CDR1 and CDR2: SGHDT and YYEEEE. V lost 4 bases, J lost 6 bases, and 16 bases lay in between. CDR3 nucleotides: TGTGCCAGCAGCGGTGGCGGAGGGATGGATGGCTACACCTTC. Protein sequence: CASSGGGGMDGYTF.

J is TRBJ2-6 and V is TRBV19, with TRBD2 matching 10 bases. The germline gives CDR1 LNHDA, CDR2 SQIVND (reference sequence). With V trimmed by 7 bases and J by 3 bases, 15 bases remained unmatched. This CDR3 spans 19 amino acids. The CDR3 sequence: CASTSSSGSIYGGANVLTF. CDR3 nucleotide sequence: TGTGCCAGTACCTCTTCTAGCGGGAGCATATATGGTGGGGCCAACGTCCTGACTTTC.

CDR3 sequence: CASSFQGAEKYGYTF. Here the CDR3 DNA reads TGTGCCAGCAGCTTTCAGGGGGCTGAGAAGTATGGCTACACCTTC. This chain uses TRBV7-2 with TRBJ1-2, with 8 bases matching TRBD1. With V trimmed by 3 bases and J by 5 bases, 8 bases remained unmatched. The CDR3 covers 15 residues. The germline CDR1 and CDR2 sequences are SGHTA and FQGNSA.

The rearrangement links TRBV28 to TRBJ1-5, with 8 positions matching TRBD1. With 3 bases clipped from V and 5 bases from J, the junction kept 6 bases outside the gene matches. The CDR3 has 15 amino acids. Per the germline V gene, CDR1 is MDHEN and CDR2 is SYDVKM. The CDR3 nucleotides are TGTGCCAGCAGTTTTACGCAGGGGGCAGATCAGCCCCAGCATTTT. Translation: CASSFTQGADQPQHF.

The chain links TRBV5-1 to TRBJ2-2; TRBD2 matches 10 bases. The CDR3 is made up of 15 amino acids. V was pared by 5 bases and J by 4 bases, with 5 bases of the junction left unmatched. CDR1 SGHRS and CDR2 YFSETQ come from the germline V gene. CDR3: CASSYTSGTTGELFF. The CDR3 nucleotides are TGCGCCAGCAGTTATACTAGCGGGACCACCGGGGAGCTGTTTTTT. Together with reference TRBV5-1 and TRBJ2-2, the CDR3 gives the full variable domain: KAGVTQTPRYLIKTRGQQVTLSCSPISGHRSVSWYQQTPGQGLQFLFEYFSETQRNKGNFPGRFSGRQFSNSRSEMNVSTLELGDSALYLCASSYTSGTTGELFFGEGSRLTVL.

The J gene is TRBJ2-3, the V gene TRBV7-9; 12 nucleotides line up with TRBD2. The CDR3 runs to 16 residues. V dropped 5 bases and J dropped 1; count of bases not matched to a gene: 4. In germline, CDR1 is SEHNR, CDR2 FQNEAQ (reference sequence). The CDR3 DNA reads as TGTGCCAGCAGCCCTCTAGCGGGAGGGCGCACAGATACGCAGTATTTT. Translation gives CASSPLAGGRTDTQYF.

Only one count was recorded for this clone. V and J are TRBV7-8 and TRBJ1-6; D is perhaps TRBD1 (6 bases). This CDR3 region has 16 residues. The ends were cut back, 0 bases at V and 13 bases at J, with 19 bases in the middle. Germline CDR1 and CDR2: SGHVS and FQNEAQ. The DNA of the CDR3 is TGTGCCAGCAGCTTAGCCGCAGGGGATTCTTGGTCGCCCCTCCACTTT. Translating it yields CASSLAAGDSWSPLHF.

This clone turned up a few times. The chain employs TRBV4-1 and TRBJ2-5, with D possibly being TRBD2 (5 bases). The CDR3 runs to 16 residues. V was clipped by 1 base and J by 1 base, with 13 bases between them. The germline gives CDR1 MGHRA, CDR2 YSYEKL. DNA for the CDR3: TGCGCCAGCAGCCAAGTGTATAGCGCGGTCCAAGAGACCCAGTACTTC. It encodes CASSQVYSAVQETQYF.

This clone was seen once. The chain joins TRBV30 to TRBJ1-2; perhaps TRBD1 as D (5 bases). Germline CDR1 GTSNPN, CDR2 SVGIG (reference sequence). Trimming cost V 1 base and J 8 bases, with 14 bases left between them. The CDR3 loop spans 13 amino acids. CDR3 loop: CAWSDRGTPGYTF. The DNA for the CDR3 is TGTGCCTGGAGTGATCGCGGGACCCCCGGCTACACCTTC.

The chain combines TRBV4-3 with TRBJ2-2; 8 bases align to TRBD2. The CDR3 length is 15 residues. Germline CDR1 and CDR2: LGHNA and YSLEER. Trimming cost V 1 base and J 5 bases; bases outside gene matches: 3. CDR3 in DNA: TGCGCCAGCAGCCAAGGGCGGGGGGAGACCGGGGAGCTGTTTTTT. Amino acids: CASSQGRGETGELFF.

The chain uses TRBV6-5 and TRBJ2-5; 8 positions agree with TRBD2. The CDR3 is 14 residues long. V dropped 4 bases and J dropped 4; count of bases not matched to a gene: 5. The germline gives CDR1 MNHEY, CDR2 SVGAGI. This chain's CDR3 is CASSSAGRGETQYF. The CDR3, as DNA: TGTGCCAGCAGTTCGGCCGGGAGGGGAGAGACCCAGTACTTC.

CDR3 nucleotides: TGCGCCAGCAGCTTGGAACGGGGGTTCCAAGAGACCCAGTACTTC. It is translated as CASSLERGFQETQYF. The chain is built from TRBV5-1 and TRBJ2-5; maybe TRBD2 (6 bases). CDR1 and CDR2 from the germline V gene are SGHRS and YFSETQ. The ends were cut back, 0 bases at V and 1 base at J, with 10 bases in the middle. This CDR3 contains 15 residues.

The chain couples TRBV12-5 to TRBJ1-5; possible D gene TRBD1, 6 bases. CDR1 is LGHNT, CDR2 FRNRAP, per germline. The V end was cut by 1 base, the J end by 2 bases, with 12 bases between. This CDR3 region has 16 residues. Here the CDR3 DNA reads TGTGCTAGTGGTTTGGCTTTCCGACAGGGCAATCAGCCCCAGCATTTT. Its protein product is CASGLAFRQGNQPQHF.

DNA for the CDR3: TGTGCCAGCAGTTACTCGACAGGGGGAACAGGCTACAATGAGCAGTTCTTC. Translating it yields CASSYSTGGTGYNEQFF. J is TRBJ2-1 and V is TRBV6-8, with 9 bases identical to TRBD1. V trimming: 0 bases; J trimming: 3 bases; junction bases outside the gene matches: 6. The CDR3 sequence is 17 residues long. Germline CDR1 MNHGY, CDR2 SAAAGT.